Listed below are T cell receptor beta chains from one sample, sequenced in a study of shared clonotypes between healthy human individuals. Data came from immunoSEQ multiplex PCR; TCRdb stores just in-frame clones and leaves some out. The table shows roughly 2.1 million clones, with 85% to 95% occurring only once. The sequenced material came from naive CD8+ T cells from PBMCs. The receptor source for this set is a man aged 18 to 29 in good health. Some clones in this sample may be carry-over from other donors' samples. CDR3s include the opening cysteine and the closing phenylalanine or tryptophan. D genes are given only for firm matches. Clone size is stated in some rows and not others, as once, few, many or a class when expanded.

v_call,d_call,j_call,clone_size,cdr3_aa,cdr3_nt
TRBV27,TRBD1,TRBJ2-7,.,CASSFRDRVAYEQYF,TGTGCCAGCAGTTTCCGGGACAGGGTGGCCTACGAGCAGTACTTC
TRBV9,.,TRBJ2-3,.,CASSARRLGDTQYF,TGTGCCAGCAGCGCCCGAAGGCTGGGAGATACGCAGTATTTT
TRBV11-3,TRBD2,TRBJ2-5,once,CASSLDRDPGLAVKETQYF,TGTGCCAGCAGCTTAGATAGAGATCCGGGACTAGCGGTTAAAGAGACCCAGTACTTC
TRBV4-2,.,TRBJ1-1,.,CASSLFRDGNTEAFF,TGTGCCAGCAGCCTATTCCGGGACGGGAACACTGAAGCTTTCTTT
TRBV10-3,.,TRBJ2-7,.,CAITETTGTEQYF,TGTGCCATCACTGAAACGACAGGAACCGAGCAGTACTTC
TRBV7-9,.,TRBJ2-7,.,CASSLTLRGSQDEQYF,TGTGCCAGCAGCTTAACTTTAAGAGGGAGTCAGGACGAGCAGTACTTC
TRBV13,TRBD2,TRBJ2-7,.,CASTSRGGGAHEQYF,TGTGCCAGCACCTCTCGGGGGGGAGGGGCTCACGAGCAGTACTTC
TRBV27,TRBD2,TRBJ2-7,.,CASSPRSGSHEQYF,TGTGCCAGCAGCCCCAGAAGCGGGAGCCACGAGCAGTACTTC
TRBV28,.,TRBJ1-2,.,CASSLSFSFYGYTF,TGTGCCAGCAGTTTATCATTCAGCTTCTATGGCTACACCTTC
TRBV6-5,.,TRBJ2-2,.,CASSLLTGRGELFF,TGTGCCAGCAGTTTACTGACAGGGAGGGGGGAGCTGTTTTTT
TRBV9,.,TRBJ1-2,.,CASSGWGTKRGYTF,TGTGCCAGCAGCGGGTGGGGGACTAAGCGCGGCTACACCTTC
TRBV6-4,.,TRBJ2-3,.,CASPVSDTQYF,TGTGCCAGCCCGGTTTCGGATACGCAGTATTTT
TRBV11-2,.,TRBJ2-1,.,CASSFPDNYNEQFF,TGTGCCAGCAGCTTTCCGGACAACTACAATGAGCAGTTCTTC
TRBV6-6,.,TRBJ2-1,.,CASMTGEPEAFF,TGTGCCAGCATGACGGGGGAGCCAGAGGCGTTCTTC
TRBV7-3,TRBD2,TRBJ2-1,.,CASSSRGRTSGSFHEQFF,TGTGCCAGCAGCTCCAGGGGACGGACTAGCGGGAGTTTCCATGAGCAGTTCTTC
TRBV7-3,.,TRBJ2-7,.,CASSLILGGEQYF,TGTGCCAGCAGCTTAATATTAGGGGGCGAGCAGTACTTC
TRBV4-2,.,TRBJ1-1,.,CASNPDPGQNTEAFF,TGTGCCAGCAACCCCGATCCGGGGCAGAACACTGAAGCTTTCTTT